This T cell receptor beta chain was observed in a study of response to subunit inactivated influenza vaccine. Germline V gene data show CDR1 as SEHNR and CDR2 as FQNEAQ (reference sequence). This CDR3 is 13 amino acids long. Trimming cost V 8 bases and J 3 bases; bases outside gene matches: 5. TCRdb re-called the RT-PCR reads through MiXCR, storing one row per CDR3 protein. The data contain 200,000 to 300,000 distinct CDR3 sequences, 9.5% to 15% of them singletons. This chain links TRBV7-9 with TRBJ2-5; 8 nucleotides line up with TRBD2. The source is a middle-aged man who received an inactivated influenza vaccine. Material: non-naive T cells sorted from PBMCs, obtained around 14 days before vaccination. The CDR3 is CASRGGNKETQYF. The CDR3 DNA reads TGTGCCAGCCGCGGGGGGAACAAAGAGACCCAGTACTTC.